This T cell receptor beta chain was identified in a study of T cell therapy after organ transplantation. Points from the study as a whole: Confounding by concurrent antirejection or antiviral medications was not assessed. Both transferred clonotypes and endogenous ones absent from products apparently reconstituted.

Concerning this clone: Antigen unknown.

Described time point: 20-29 weeks after completion of therapy. CDR1 SGDLS and CDR2 YYNGEE come from the germline V gene. V lost 0 bases, J lost 4 bases, and 7 bases stayed unmatched. The CDR3 is made up of 16 amino acids. Generated by immunoSEQ multiplex PCR, the TCRdb table keeps only in-frame clones and is missing some. This sample has 20,000 to 25,000 clones; 84% occur once, and the top ten carry under 45%. The chain has TRBV9 and TRBJ2-3; 8 bases line up with TRBD2. The receptor was isolated from a human patient who had received a solid organ transplant and had CMV disease. The graft donor may be the source of some T cells. The source was CD8+ T cells from blood, collected after autologous CMV-specific T cell therapy. CDR3 sequence: CASSVVGSGMADTQYF. The CDR3 coding sequence is TGTGCCAGCAGCGTAGTTGGTAGCGGGATGGCAGATACGCAGTATTTT.